This entry lists 9 T cell receptor beta chains sequenced from one sample in a study of blood T cell repertoires in COVID-19. Assay: immunoSEQ multiplex PCR; the TCRdb copy retains only in-frame clones and omits some. Of some 80,000 clones listed, over 75% are singletons. Source material: peripheral blood. These receptors were collected from a woman older than 75 with acute or convalescent COVID-19.

The CDR3 nucleotides are TGCAGTGCTATCGCGGGCTATGGCTACACCTTC. This sequence encodes CSAIAGYGYTF. The chain combines TRBV20-1 with TRBJ1-2; D not certain. The V end lost 4 bases, the J end lost 4 bases, and 7 bases lay between the germline ends. Germline loops: CDR1 DFQATT, CDR2 SNEGSKA (reference sequence). CDR3 length equals 11 residues.

This clone was counted between two and nine times. The rearrangement links TRBV11-3 to TRBJ2-1; a possible D gene is TRBD1 (6 bases). Between the trimmed V and J ends, which lost 5 bases and 0 bases, there was a span of 11 bases. The CDR3 is made up of 15 amino acids. Germline-derived CDR1 and CDR2 are SGHNT and YENEEA. CDR3 amino acids: CASSAGQRSYNEQFF. As DNA, the CDR3 is TGTGCCAGCAGCGCTGGACAGCGCTCCTACAATGAGCAGTTCTTC. The full variable domain, in which reference TRBV11-3 and TRBJ2-1 provide the parts outside the CDR3, is EAGVVQSPRYKIIEKKQPVAFWCNPISGHNTLYWYLQNLGQGPELLIRYENEEAVDDSQLPKDRFSAERLKGVDSTLKIQPAELGDSAVYLCASSAGQRSYNEQFFGPGTRLTVL.

The rearrangement joins TRBV12-3 or TRBV12-4 to TRBJ2-1; 7 bases map to TRBD1. The length of the CDR3 is 13 residues. Germline trimming cut 5 bases from V and 12 bases from J; bases unmatched to any gene: 10. CDR3 in amino acids: CASSLSTGKWQFF. Here the CDR3 DNA reads TGTGCCAGCAGTCTCTCGACAGGGAAATGGCAGTTCTTC.

This clone appeared a few times. V and J are TRBV3-1 (or the pseudogene TRBV3-2) and TRBJ1-5; 8 positions match TRBD1. V lost 2 bases to trimming and J lost 7 bases; unmatched junction nucleotides: 1. Per germline, CDR1 LGHDT and CDR2 YNNKEL (reference sequence). There are 13 residues in the CDR3. CDR3 protein: CASSQTGGQPQHF. CDR3 sequence (DNA): TGTGCCAGCAGCCAAACAGGGGGACAGCCCCAGCATTTT.

This CDR3 reads CASSVQGPSGNTIYF. The CDR3 DNA sequence: TGTGCCAGTAGTGTCCAGGGTCCTTCTGGAAACACCATATATTTT. This chain links TRBV19 with TRBJ1-3, with a weak D call TRBD1 (5 bases). This CDR3 has 15 residues. Trimming took 5 bases from V and 1 from J, leaving 12 bases between them. Germline CDR1 reads LNHDA; CDR2 reads SQIVND (reference sequence).

In DNA form, the CDR3 reads TGTGCCAGCAGCCCTAAGAGGTTGCGGAGCTCCTACAATGAGCAGTTCTTC. Protein sequence: CASSPKRLRSSYNEQFF. The V and J genes are TRBV7-3 and TRBJ2-1; the D is unclear. CDR3 length: 17 amino acids. Looked up from germline, CDR1 is SGHTA and CDR2 is FQGTGA. Trimming took off 5 bases at V and 0 bases at J, with 17 bases between the two ends.

J is TRBJ1-5 and V is TRBV2; 7 nucleotides line up with TRBD1. This CDR3 is built from 15 residues. Germline CDR1 SNHLY, CDR2 FYNNEI. Trimming removed 6 bases from V and 4 bases from J; junction bases left unmatched: 9. Written as DNA, the CDR3 is TGTGCCAGCAGAGCCTGGGACAGCGGAAATCAGCCCCAGCATTTT. The encoded protein is CASRAWDSGNQPQHF.

This clone appeared a few times. This chain joins TRBV2 and TRBJ1-1; TRBD1 aligns across 8 bases. CDR1 and CDR2 from the germline V gene are SNHLY and FYNNEI. The J segment lost 1 base and the V segment lost 9 bases, leaving 10 bases of the junction unmatched. The CDR3 contains 15 residues. CDR3 amino acids: CASSLLGTGNTEAFF. CDR3 bases: TGTGCCAGTTCTTTGTTGGGGACAGGGAACACTGAAGCTTTCTTT. Variable domain in full (rest from reference TRBV2 and TRBJ1-1): EPEVTQTPSHQVTQMGQEVILRCVPISNHLYFYWYRQILGQKVEFLVSFYNNEISEKSEIFDDQFSVERPDGSNFTLKIRSTKLEDSAMYFCASSLLGTGNTEAFFGQGTRLTVV.

This chain links TRBV18 with TRBJ1-5; the match to TRBD1 covers 8 bases. Germline trimming cut 5 bases from V and 7 bases from J; bases unmatched to any gene: 4. Germline values: CDR1 KGHSH, CDR2 LQKENI. The CDR3 sequence is 13 residues long. The CDR3 loop is CASSAGGGQPQHF. The CDR3 DNA follows: TGTGCCAGCTCAGCAGGGGGCGGCCAGCCCCAGCATTTT.